Listed here is a single TCR beta chain. This clone was detected only a few times. This receptor's antigen is unknown. The input lacks base qualities; no much larger clone sits a single base away. Per the germline V gene, KGHSH is the CDR1 and LQKENI is the CDR2. The CDR3 spans 14 residues, from the cysteine through the phenylalanine. The read is trimmed to its CDR3 DNA, 42 bases read in frame from base 1. Germline trimming: 3 bases from V, 2 bases from J; junction bases outside gene matches: 3. Collaborating institutions collected whole blood in K2EDTA tubes following their own protocols. For TCRbeta analysis, collaborators shipped samples in one of three forms: frozen whole blood, isolated PBMCs, or DNA extracted from either of those sample types. TCRbeta CDR3 regions were amplified from genomic DNA by means of the immunoSEQ Assay, a bias-controlled multiplex PCR. Turning to the authors' computational methods: Within the assay, amplification of reference gene primers was used to estimate how many nucleated cells each sample contained. To quantify the absolute abundance of each unique TCRbeta CDR3 rearrangement, sequence reads were collapsed and filtered. Productive Simpson clonality was computed per sample as the square root of Simpson's diversity index over productive rearrangements. This immuneACCESS table, as held by TCRdb, lists in-frame sequences with V and J called but not all clones. Of the missing ones, under half trace to an unresolved V gene in checked studies; the others have no known cause. The V and J calls and clone size are taken from that table; D and trimming were inferred from the DNA. Here the sample has about 150,000 clones; roughly 72% occur a single time. The ten largest account for 3.7% of the sample.

The sample originates from a study of blood T cell repertoires in COVID-19 (dated by TCRdb to about 2020). For the wider study: The collaborator samples originated in the United States, Italy and Spain and spanned the acute and convalescent phases of COVID-19. The repertoires were made available in a free public database intended to serve as a resource for research on the immune response to SARS-CoV-2. Subjects who had been exposed to COVID-19, were actively infected with it, or had recovered from it provided the deeply sampled blood TCRbeta repertoires that made up the dataset. Where HLA class I and class II types were available, the types were taken from metadata supplied by the sample provider, not from assay-based typing. The samples were drawn from two sources: the first 160 participants of the ongoing ImmuneRACE study, and over 1,000 subjects contributed by 6 global collaborators. The sample metadata nearly always contained a de-identified subject ID, COVID-19 status, age in years and sex. The material from the prospective study consisted of cDNA or gDNA derived from T cells, B-cell-depleted T cells, or PBMCs. Here is what the overall study found, with its caveats: How much clinical and demographic metadata was included differed by source and by participant, and the metadata was provided uncurated.

Sequenced input: peripheral blood. Rearrangement joined TRBV18 to TRBJ2-5; 7 nucleotides in the junction match TRBD1. The origin of this receptor is an elderly woman with acute or convalescent COVID-19. The CDR3 here reads CASSPGTAQETQYF. The nucleotide sequence is TGTGCCAGCTCACCTGGGACAGCGCAAGAGACCCAGTACTTC. With the portions outside the CDR3 filled from the reference TRBV18 and TRBJ2-5 genes, the complete variable region becomes NAGVMQNPRHLVRRRGQEARLRCSPMKGHSHVYWYRQLPEEGLKFMVYLQKENIIDESGMPKERFSAEFPKEGPSILRIQQVVRGDSAAYFCASSPGTAQETQYFGPGTRLLVL.